The clone carrying this T cell receptor (beta chain) appeared once. The CDR3 sequence is 14 residues long. V shed 4 bases, J shed 7 bases, and the junction held 6 bases outside the gene matches. Germline V gene sequence: CDR1 MGHDK, CDR2 SYGVNS. These data originate in a study of CD8 T cells in Susac syndrome. A quantity of about 0.45 to 1 ug RNA underwent reverse transcription using random hexamers. The method of amplification for TCR beta CDR3 was immunoSEQ multiplex PCR, covering 54 Vbeta and 13 Jbeta. Using its own MiXCR run on the immunoSEQ multiplex PCR reads, TCRdb lists one record per CDR3 protein. The sample lists some 47,000 distinct CDR3 sequences, about 92% occurring once.

The sequence was collected from a human donor in good health. The rearrangement joins TRBV25-1 to TRBJ2-7; TRBD1 aligns across 11 bases. The specimen sequenced was CD8+ T cells from PBMCs. Here the CDR3 reads CASSAGTGGKEQYF. Here the CDR3 DNA reads TGTGCCAGCAGTGCCGGGACAGGGGGGAAAGAGCAGTACTTC.